The rows below give T cell receptor beta chains drawn from one sample of a study of blood T cell repertoires in COVID-19. Clones were read by immunoSEQ multiplex PCR, and TCRdb kept only the in-frame ones, dropping some. The sample has tens of thousands of clones; about nine tenths are singletons. Sequencing was performed on peripheral blood. Receptors originate from a woman in her sixties or seventies with active COVID-19. The CDR3 runs from the conserved cysteine through the conserved F or W. The order of the fields is D gene, J gene, clone size, V gene, CDR3 length, CDR3 protein, CDR3 DNA. The D gene is left open where the match is weak. Only some rows state a clone size, as once, few, many or a class for expanded clones.

>.|TRBJ2-7|.|TRBV23-1|19
CASSQWAGQSPSWAYEQYF
TGCGCCAGCAGTCAATGGGCCGGCCAGTCCCCAAGTTGGGCCTACGAGCAGTACTTC
>.|TRBJ1-5|.|TRBV28|17
CASSPPTGRGGREPQHF
TGTGCCAGCAGTCCACCCACTGGGAGGGGGGGCAGGGAGCCCCAGCATTTT
>.|TRBJ2-7|.|TRBV7-9|13
CASSLGGQNEQYF
TGTGCCAGCAGCTTAGGTGGACAGAACGAGCAGTACTTC
>.|TRBJ1-5|.|TRBV20-1|18
CSASVATQGVGVNQPQHF
TGCAGTGCTAGTGTCGCAACACAGGGCGTTGGAGTCAATCAGCCCCAGCATTTT
>TRBD1|TRBJ1-1|once|TRBV18|15
CASSPLPTGGTEAFF
TGTGCCAGCTCACCGCTTCCGACAGGGGGCACTGAAGCTTTCTTT
>.|TRBJ1-4|once|TRBV4-3|14
CASSQDNGGRQLFF
TGCGCCAGCAGCCAAGATAACGGAGGGAGGCAACTGTTTTTT
>.|TRBJ2-2|.|TRBV19|14
CASSTVGAVGELFF
TGTGCCAGTAGTACAGTAGGGGCGGTCGGGGAGCTGTTTTTT
>TRBD2|TRBJ2-3|.|TRBV29-1|13
CSVSGRATDTQYF
TGCAGCGTTAGCGGGAGGGCAACAGATACGCAGTATTTT
>TRBD2|TRBJ2-1|.|TRBV7-9|17
CASSSGLAGERDNEQFF
TGTGCCAGCAGCTCTGGACTAGCGGGAGAACGGGACAATGAGCAGTTCTTC
>.|TRBJ2-7|.|TRBV30|16
CAWSLSREARSGEQYF
TGTGCCTGGAGTCTAAGCCGGGAAGCGAGATCTGGCGAGCAGTACTTC
>.|TRBJ1-4|.|TRBV2|17
CASSDTLRLTTNEKLFF
TGTGCCAGCAGTGACACCCTGAGACTGACAACTAATGAAAAACTGTTTTTT
>TRBD1|TRBJ2-7|once|TRBV10-1|15
CASSESLQGAYEQYF
TGCGCCAGCAGTGAGTCGTTACAGGGGGCCTACGAGCAGTACTTC
>TRBD1|TRBJ1-4|.|TRBV7-9|13
CASSPNRGEKLFF
TGTGCCAGCAGCCCGAACAGGGGCGAAAAACTGTTTTTT
>TRBD2|TRBJ2-1|.|TRBV11-3|15
CASSPGTSVFDEQFF
TGTGCCAGCAGTCCCGGGACTAGCGTGTTCGATGAGCAGTTCTTC
>.|TRBJ2-1|once|TRBV3-1/TRBV3-2|15
CASSHQRRTYNEQFF
TGTGCCAGCAGCCATCAGCGTCGTACCTACAATGAGCAGTTCTTC
>TRBD1|TRBJ2-2|.|TRBV2|16
CASSSQGATNTGELFF
TGTGCCAGCAGTTCACAGGGGGCAACGAACACCGGGGAGCTGTTTTTT
>.|TRBJ1-1|.|TRBV4-2|13
CASSQDQVVRAFF
TGTGCCAGCAGCCAAGATCAGGTGGTTCGAGCTTTCTTT
>TRBD2|TRBJ2-1|.|TRBV2|13
CASSSGSGNEQFF
TGTGCCAGCAGTAGCGGGAGTGGCAATGAGCAGTTCTTC
>TRBD1|TRBJ2-7|.|TRBV12-3/TRBV12-4|13
CASRRQGTYEQYF
TGTGCCAGCAGGCGACAGGGAACCTACGAGCAGTACTTC
>TRBD1|TRBJ2-7|.|TRBV7-2|13
CASRFTGAYEQYF
TGTGCCAGCAGATTTACAGGGGCCTACGAGCAGTACTTC